Each of the 22 T cell receptor beta chains below was sequenced from the same sample in a study of radiotherapy plus CTLA-4 blockade in lung cancer. Only in-frame clones appear in the TCRdb table, and some are missing; sequencing was by immunoSEQ multiplex PCR. The profile shows about 97,000 clones, 65% to 75% of them singletons. Sequenced here: peripheral blood, sampled from a patient treated with radiotherapy plus ipilimumab. The receptors stem from a human donor with non-small cell lung cancer who had a partial response to radiotherapy plus ipilimumab. Some clones in this sample may be carry-over from other donors' samples.

The CDR3 DNA reads TGTGCCAGCAGCCGGGCGGGGGCTAGCTCCTACGAGCAGTACTTC. Translated: CASSRAGASSYEQYF. The chain has TRBV13 and TRBJ2-7, with a tentative D call TRBD2 (7 bases). This CDR3 is 15 amino acids long. V lost 5 bases to trimming and J lost 0 bases, with 14 bases between them. Germline CDR1 PRHDT, CDR2 FYEKMQ (reference sequence).

The chain carries TRBV28 and TRBJ2-7, with 10 bases fitting TRBD1. CDR3 size: 15 residues. Germline V gives CDR1 MDHEN, CDR2 SYDVKM. The V segment lost 6 bases and the J segment 9 bases; nucleotides outside the gene matches: 14. CDR3 sequence reads: CASSPRGQGRWGQYF. CDR3 in DNA: TGTGCCAGCAGCCCACGGGGACAGGGGAGGTGGGGGCAGTACTTC.

This clone was observed a few times. The V and J genes are TRBV27 and TRBJ2-3, with 9 bases lining up with TRBD2. Germline trimming cut 3 bases from V and 5 bases from J; bases unmatched to any gene: 12. Germline V gene lookup returns CDR1 MNHEY and CDR2 SMNVEV (reference sequence). CDR3 length: 17 amino acids. CDR3 nucleotides: TGTGCCAGCAGTTTGACTCGGACTAGCGCGATGGTAGATACGCAGTATTTT. Its protein product is CASSLTRTSAMVDTQYF.

This chain uses TRBV15 with TRBJ1-5, with 8 bases identical to TRBD1. The CDR3 is made up of 16 amino acids. In germline, CDR1 is LNHNV, CDR2 YYDKDF (reference sequence). V lost 3 bases to trimming and J lost 5 bases; unmatched junction nucleotides: 9. CDR3 protein: CATSSDRGPGYQPQHF. The DNA of the CDR3 is TGTGCCACCAGCAGTGACAGGGGACCAGGTTATCAGCCCCAGCATTTT.

CDR3 in amino acids: CASTPGQGNQPQHF. The CDR3 nucleotides are TGTGCCAGCACTCCGGGACAGGGCAATCAGCCCCAGCATTTT. The V call is TRBV27, the J call TRBJ1-5, with TRBD1 matching over 8 bases. V trimming: 7 bases; J trimming: 2 bases; junction bases outside the gene matches: 4. CDR1 is MNHEY and CDR2 is SMNVEV in the germline V gene (reference sequence). CDR3 length: 14 residues.

The chain couples TRBV5-1 to TRBJ1-1, with 9 bases fitting TRBD1. The V and J ends lost 2 bases and 5 bases, in that order; junction bases with no gene match: 10. CDR3 size: 16 residues. Per the germline V gene, CDR1 is SGHRS and CDR2 is YFSETQ. This CDR3 reads CASSFITGGVGTEAFF. CDR3 DNA: TGCGCCAGCAGCTTTATTACAGGGGGCGTAGGTACTGAAGCTTTCTTT.

The chain carries TRBV7-3 and TRBJ1-5; TRBD1 agrees at 9 bases. The germline gives CDR1 SGHTA, CDR2 FQGTGA. Trimming cost V 5 bases and J 4 bases; bases outside gene matches: 6. The CDR3 length is 15 residues. In DNA, the CDR3 is TGTGCCAGCAGCCTGTCCGGGACAGGGAATCAGCCCCAGCATTTT. This translates into CASSLSGTGNQPQHF. Variable domain in full (rest from reference TRBV7-3 and TRBJ1-5): GAGVSQTPSNKVTEKGKYVELRCDPISGHTALYWYRQSLGQGPEFLIYFQGTGAADDSGLPNDRFFAVRPEGSVSTLKIQRTERGDSAVYLCASSLSGTGNQPQHFGDGTRLSIL.

J is TRBJ2-3 and V is TRBV19; TRBD1 matches at 7 bases. The CDR3 contains 14 residues. V was pared by 8 bases and J by 7 bases, with 12 bases of the junction left unmatched. CDR1 LNHDA and CDR2 SQIVND come from the germline V gene (reference sequence). CDR3 region: CASARTGYRYTQYF. In DNA form, the CDR3 reads TGTGCCAGTGCACGGACAGGCTACAGATATACGCAGTATTTT.

This chain connects TRBV5-1 to TRBJ1-2; D remains ambiguous. Trimming stripped 0 bases from V and 0 bases from J, with 9 bases between. The CDR3 sequence is 15 residues long. In germline, CDR1 is SGHRS, CDR2 YFSETQ. CDR3: CASSLVGGSNYGYTF. DNA for the CDR3: TGCGCCAGCAGCTTGGTTGGCGGTTCTAACTATGGCTACACCTTC.

In this sample, this clone turned up a few times. This chain uses TRBV14 with TRBJ2-7; the D gene is possibly TRBD1 (5 bases). CDR1 is SGHDN, CDR2 FVKESK, per germline. The CDR3 covers 14 residues. Trimming pared 1 base from V and 3 bases from J, leaving 10 bases between. CDR3 amino acids: CASSQAYRNYEQYF. CDR3 nucleotide sequence: TGTGCCAGCAGCCAAGCCTACAGGAACTACGAGCAGTACTTC. Drawing the rest from reference TRBV14 and TRBJ2-7, the complete variable domain is EAGVTQFPSHSVIEKGQTVTLRCDPISGHDNLYWYRRVMGKEIKFLLHFVKESKQDESGMPNNRFLAERTGGTYSTLKVQPAELEDSGVYFCASSQAYRNYEQYFGPGTRLTVT.

The rearrangement links TRBV11-2 to TRBJ2-2; D is uncertain. The CDR3 runs to 16 residues. Per the germline V gene, CDR1 is SGHAT and CDR2 is FQNNGV. The V end was cut by 4 bases, the J end by 2 bases, with 14 bases between. CDR3 DNA sequence: TGTGCCAGCAGCTCAGTCATCATTTCCAACACCGGGGAGCTGTTTTTT. This codes for CASSSVIISNTGELFF. The variable domain in full, completed from reference TRBV11-2 and TRBJ2-2, reads EAGVAQSPRYKIIEKRQSVAFWCNPISGHATLYWYQQILGQGPKLLIQFQNNGVVDDSQLPKDRFSAERLKGVDSTLKIQPAKLEDSAVYLCASSSVIISNTGELFFGEGSRLTVL.

The CDR3 DNA reads TGTGCCAGCTCACCTTCGGGACTAGCGGGAAGACATGAGCAGTTCTTC. Protein sequence: CASSPSGLAGRHEQFF. The J gene is TRBJ2-1, the V gene TRBV18, with TRBD2 matching over 13 bases. This CDR3 spans 16 amino acids. After removal of 3 bases from V and 8 bases from J, the junction contained 7 bases not matched to a gene. Germline CDR1 and CDR2: KGHSH and LQKENI.

This clone was counted once. This rearrangement joins TRBV7-3 to TRBJ2-5; 9 nucleotides match TRBD2. J lost 5 bases, V lost 3 bases, and 7 bases had no gene match. The CDR3 length is 15 residues. Per the germline V gene, CDR1 is SGHTA and CDR2 is FQGTGA. The DNA of the CDR3 is TGTGCCAGCAGCTTGGGCGGGAGGGTTGAGGAGACCCAGTACTTC. It encodes CASSLGGRVEETQYF. Looking up the rest from reference TRBV7-3 and TRBJ2-5 gives the full variable domain: GAGVSQTPSNKVTEKGKYVELRCDPISGHTALYWYRQSLGQGPEFLIYFQGTGAADDSGLPNDRFFAVRPEGSVSTLKIQRTERGDSAVYLCASSLGGRVEETQYFGPGTRLLVL.

The chain has TRBV19 and TRBJ1-5; 8 positions match TRBD1. The germline CDR1 and CDR2 sequences are LNHDA and SQIVND (reference sequence). This CDR3 contains 17 residues. The V and J ends lost 10 bases and 5 bases, in that order; junction bases with no gene match: 19. CDR3 in amino acids: CATTQGQVGGRYQPQHF. CDR3 in DNA: TGTGCCACTACACAGGGACAGGTCGGTGGACGATATCAGCCCCAGCATTTT.

The V call is TRBV19, the J call TRBJ2-5; 7 bases are shared with TRBD1. Germline CDR1 is LNHDA and CDR2 is SQIVND (reference sequence). J was trimmed by 5 bases and V by 5 bases; bases with no gene match: 8. The CDR3 has 14 amino acids. For the CDR3, the DNA is TGTGCCAGTAGTCGACAGGGAAAGGTGGAGACCCAGTACTTC. Translation gives CASSRQGKVETQYF.

The chain recombines TRBV6-1 with TRBJ2-7, with D tentatively TRBD2 (5 bases). This CDR3 spans 14 amino acids. V was cut by 7 bases and J by 0 bases, with 13 bases left in between. Per the germline V gene, CDR1 is MNHNS and CDR2 is SASEGT. CDR3 bases: TGTGCCAGCAAGGGAGCCCGAATCTCCTACGAGCAGTACTTC. Protein product: CASKGARISYEQYF.

The chain has TRBV10-2 and TRBJ2-2; the match to TRBD2 covers 13 bases. The ends lost 8 bases at V and 5 bases at J; junction bases unmatched: 8. This CDR3 has 16 residues. Germline V lookup: CDR1 WSHSY, CDR2 SAAADI. The CDR3 protein is CASLTSGGALTGELFF. CDR3 in DNA: TGCGCCAGCCTCACTAGCGGGGGGGCCCTAACCGGGGAGCTGTTTTTT.

The chain carries TRBV19 and TRBJ2-5; D possibly corresponds to TRBD2 (7 bases). Germline V gene lookup returns CDR1 LNHDA and CDR2 SQIVND (reference sequence). The CDR3 loop spans 17 amino acids. V lost 0 bases to trimming and J lost 4 bases, with 18 bases between them. The CDR3 spells CASSIDPPRGGRETQYF. DNA for the CDR3: TGTGCCAGTAGTATAGATCCCCCGAGGGGGGGGAGAGAGACCCAGTACTTC.

This clone showed up just once. The J gene is TRBJ2-7, the V gene TRBV14, with D perhaps matching TRBD2 (6 bases). Trimming took off 1 base at V and 7 bases at J, with 14 bases between the two ends. This CDR3 contains 14 residues. Germline assignment: CDR1 SGHDN and CDR2 FVKESK. The CDR3 nucleotides are TGTGCCAGCAGCCAAGGGTTTCTAGCGAGGGAGCAGTACTTC. Its protein is CASSQGFLAREQYF.

The chain links TRBV4-3 to TRBJ2-2; D remains unclear. The CDR3 sequence is 16 residues long. Germline CDR1 and CDR2: LGHNA and YSLEER. Deletions cut 3 bases from V and 4 bases from J, with 15 bases between. The CDR3 region has the DNA TGCGCCAGCAGCCACGCCAGTCACGGAGCCACCGGGGAGCTGTTTTTT. It specifies CASSHASHGATGELFF.

The chain is built from TRBV5-1 and TRBJ2-5; TRBD2 might be the D (7 bases). The CDR3 covers 15 residues. Trimming pared 4 bases from V and 5 bases from J, leaving 18 bases between. The germline V gene encodes CDR1 SGHRS and CDR2 YFSETQ. The CDR3 coding sequence is TGCGCCAGCAGCCCCGACGTGGGGGGGCGTGAGACCCAGTACTTC. Protein: CASSPDVGGRETQYF.

The chain joins TRBV9 to TRBJ2-1; D possibly corresponds to TRBD2 (6 bases). The CDR3 runs 14 residues. V shed 0 bases and J shed 6 bases, with 10 bases lying between them. The germline gives CDR1 SGDLS, CDR2 YYNGEE. For the CDR3, the DNA is TGTGCCAGCAGCGTAGCCGGGAGTATCAATGAGCAGTTCTTC. Protein product: CASSVAGSINEQFF.